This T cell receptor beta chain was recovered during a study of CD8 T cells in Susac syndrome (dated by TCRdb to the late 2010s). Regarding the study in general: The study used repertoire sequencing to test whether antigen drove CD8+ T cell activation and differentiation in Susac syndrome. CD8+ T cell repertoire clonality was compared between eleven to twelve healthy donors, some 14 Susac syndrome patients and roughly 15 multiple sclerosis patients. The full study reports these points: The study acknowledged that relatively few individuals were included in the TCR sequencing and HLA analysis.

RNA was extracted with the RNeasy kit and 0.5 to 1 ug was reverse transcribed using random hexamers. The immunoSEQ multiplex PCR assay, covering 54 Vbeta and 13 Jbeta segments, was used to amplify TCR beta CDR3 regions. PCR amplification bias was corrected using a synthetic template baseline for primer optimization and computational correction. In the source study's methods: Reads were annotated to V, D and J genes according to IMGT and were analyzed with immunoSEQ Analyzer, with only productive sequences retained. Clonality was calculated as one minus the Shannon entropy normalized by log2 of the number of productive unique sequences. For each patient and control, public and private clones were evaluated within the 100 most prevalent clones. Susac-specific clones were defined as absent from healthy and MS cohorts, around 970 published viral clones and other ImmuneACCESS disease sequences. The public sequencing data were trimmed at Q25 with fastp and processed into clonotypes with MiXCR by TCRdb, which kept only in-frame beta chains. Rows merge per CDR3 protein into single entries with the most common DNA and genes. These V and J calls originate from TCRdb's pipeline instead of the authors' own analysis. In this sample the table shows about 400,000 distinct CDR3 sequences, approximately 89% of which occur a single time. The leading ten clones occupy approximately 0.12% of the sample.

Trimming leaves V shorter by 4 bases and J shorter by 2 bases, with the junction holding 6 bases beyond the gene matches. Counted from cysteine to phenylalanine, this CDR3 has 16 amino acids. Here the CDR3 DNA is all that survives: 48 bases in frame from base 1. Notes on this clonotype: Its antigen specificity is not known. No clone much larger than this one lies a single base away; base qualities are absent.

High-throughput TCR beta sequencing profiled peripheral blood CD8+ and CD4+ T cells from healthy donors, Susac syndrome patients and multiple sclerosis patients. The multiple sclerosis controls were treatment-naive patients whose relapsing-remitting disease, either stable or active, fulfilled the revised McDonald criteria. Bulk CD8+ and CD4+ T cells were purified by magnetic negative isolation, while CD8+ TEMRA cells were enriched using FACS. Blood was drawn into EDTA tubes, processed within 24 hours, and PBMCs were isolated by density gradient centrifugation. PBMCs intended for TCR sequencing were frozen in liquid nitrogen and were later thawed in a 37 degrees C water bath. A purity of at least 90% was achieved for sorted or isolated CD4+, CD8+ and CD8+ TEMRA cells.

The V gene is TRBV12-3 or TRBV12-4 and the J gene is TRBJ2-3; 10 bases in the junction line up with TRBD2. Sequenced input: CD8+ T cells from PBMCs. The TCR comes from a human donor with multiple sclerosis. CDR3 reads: CASSSLSGGVTDTQYF. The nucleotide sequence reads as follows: TGTGCCAGCAGTTCTCTGAGCGGGGGGGTCACAGATACGCAGTATTTT.